Listed here are 18 T cell receptor beta chains from one sample, sequenced in a study of blood T cell repertoires in COVID-19. The assay was immunoSEQ multiplex PCR, and TCRdb's table has in-frame clones only and misses some. The sample contains roughly 230,000 clones, approximately 89% of which appear only once. Sequenced: peripheral blood. These receptors all come from a woman between 40 and 50 years old who had recovered from COVID-19.

The V call is TRBV28, the J call TRBJ2-7; perhaps TRBD2 as D (5 bases). The germline V and J ends were trimmed by 5 bases and 2 bases, with 13 bases remaining between them. The CDR3 is 14 residues long. Germline lookup yields CDR1 MDHEN and CDR2 SYDVKM. The CDR3 region is CASSPHRGPYEQYF. CDR3 nucleotides: TGTGCCAGCAGTCCGCACAGAGGGCCCTACGAGCAGTACTTC. Full variable domain (missing parts from reference TRBV28 and TRBJ2-7): DVKVTQSSRYLVKRTGEKVFLECVQDMDHENMFWYRQDPGLGLRLIYFSYDVKMKEKGDIPEGYSVSREKKERFSLILESASTNQTSMYLCASSPHRGPYEQYFGPGTRLTVT.

This sequence joins TRBV5-1 and TRBJ1-1, with 8 bases matching TRBD1. Germline assignment: CDR1 SGHRS and CDR2 YFSETQ. This CDR3 comprises 16 residues. V lost 3 bases and J lost 5; bases outside the gene matches: 12. CDR3 DNA: TGCGCCAGCAGCTGGCGGACAGGGCGCGGGAGTACTGAAGCTTTCTTT. Its translation: CASSWRTGRGSTEAFF.

The chain recombines TRBV19 with TRBJ1-5, with D perhaps matching TRBD1 (5 bases). CDR1 is LNHDA and CDR2 is SQIVND in the germline V gene (reference sequence). The CDR3 is made up of 13 amino acids. Trimming shortened V by 4 bases and J by 7 bases, and 11 bases separated the two germline ends. The CDR3: CASSKRGSQPQHF. For the CDR3, the DNA is TGTGCCAGTAGTAAGCGGGGCTCCCAGCCCCAGCATTTT.

This chain connects TRBV7-3 to TRBJ2-3; 10 bases are shared with TRBD1. This CDR3 contains 14 residues. Germline V gene lookup returns CDR1 SGHTA and CDR2 FQGTGA. V lost 5 bases and J lost 8; bases outside the gene matches: 7. CDR3 in DNA: TGTGCCAGCAGCCCCAGACAGGGGGCTGTTACGCAGTATTTT. Encoded protein: CASSPRQGAVTQYF.

The V call is TRBV19, the J call TRBJ1-4, with TRBD1 matching 7 bases. V lost 4 bases, J lost 0 bases, and 8 bases stayed unmatched. The CDR3 runs 17 residues. Germline CDR1 reads LNHDA; CDR2 reads SQIVND (reference sequence). For the CDR3, the DNA is TGTGCCAGTAGTAACCCTCGGACAGGACCAACTAATGAAAAACTGTTTTTT. It codes for CASSNPRTGPTNEKLFF.

The chain uses TRBV6-1 and TRBJ1-4; maybe TRBD1 (5 bases). The V gene's germline CDR1 is MNHNS and CDR2 SASEGT. Trimming took 1 base from V and 9 from J, leaving 15 bases between them. The CDR3 is made up of 15 amino acids. The DNA for the CDR3 is TGTGCCAGCAGTGAAGGGGGCGGGCGGGGGAAAAAACTGTTTTTT. The encoded protein is CASSEGGGRGKKLFF.

CDR3 region: CAISESNRALTGELFF. DNA of the CDR3: TGTGCCATCAGTGAGTCAAACAGGGCGCTCACCGGGGAGCTGTTTTTT. The chain employs TRBV10-3 and TRBJ2-2, with D possibly being TRBD1 (6 bases). Per the germline V gene, CDR1 is ENHRY and CDR2 is SYGVKD. V was trimmed by 0 bases and J by 4 bases, leaving 12 bases between them. The CDR3 is made up of 16 amino acids.

The genes are TRBV7-8 and TRBJ2-2, with TRBD2 identical over 7 bases. With 5 bases clipped from V and 1 base from J, the junction kept 10 bases outside the gene matches. CDR3 length: 17 amino acids. Germline-derived CDR1 and CDR2 are SGHVS and FQNEAQ. Here the CDR3 DNA reads TGTGCCAGCAGCCTCAGTGAAGCGGGGCTGAACACCGGGGAGCTGTTTTTT. This sequence encodes CASSLSEAGLNTGELFF. The complete variable domain, with remaining parts taken from reference TRBV7-8 and TRBJ2-2, reads GAGVSQSPRYKVAKRGQDVALRCDPISGHVSLFWYQQALGQGPEFLTYFQNEAQLDKSGLPSDRFFAERPEGSVSTLKIQRTQQEDSAVYLCASSLSEAGLNTGELFFGEGSRLTVL.

This chain uses TRBV19 with TRBJ2-5; weak D call: TRBD2 (6 bases). Germline CDR1 is LNHDA and CDR2 is SQIVND (reference sequence). The CDR3 covers 17 residues. V lost 4 bases, J lost 3 bases, and 21 bases lay in between. Here the CDR3 reads CASSTGTDSIRKETQYF. Written as DNA, the CDR3 is TGTGCCAGTAGTACCGGGACTGACAGTATCCGAAAAGAGACCCAGTACTTC.

The chain carries TRBV14 and TRBJ1-2, with D possibly TRBD1 on 5 matching bases. CDR1 is SGHDN, CDR2 FVKESK, per germline. Trimming took 1 base from V and 5 from J, leaving 11 bases between them. The CDR3 sequence is 14 residues long. CDR3 coding DNA: TGTGCCAGCAGCCAAGCTGGGACTATATATGGCTACACCTTC. It is translated as CASSQAGTIYGYTF.

The chain links TRBV19 to TRBJ2-2; D might be TRBD2 (6 bases). V lost 2 bases, J lost 4 bases, and 11 bases lay in between. Per the germline V gene, CDR1 is LNHDA and CDR2 is SQIVND (reference sequence). CDR3 length: 15 residues. The CDR3 loop reads CASSIRRETTGELFF. CDR3 bases: TGTGCCAGTAGTATAAGGAGGGAGACCACCGGGGAGCTGTTTTTT.

This chain uses TRBV11-3 with TRBJ2-3; a weak D match, TRBD2 (5 bases). V was trimmed by 4 bases and J by 0 bases, leaving 11 bases between them. This CDR3 is 15 amino acids long. Germline lookup yields CDR1 SGHNT and CDR2 YENEEA. CDR3 DNA: TGTGCCAGCAGCTCTCGGCCGGGAAGCACAGATACGCAGTATTTT. Protein sequence: CASSSRPGSTDTQYF.

The CDR3 sequence: CASSFLAGGTDTQYF. CDR3 bases: TGTGCCAGCAGCTTCCTAGCAGGGGGCACAGATACGCAGTATTTT. The genes are TRBV5-5 and TRBJ2-3, with a weak D call TRBD1 (6 bases). The CDR3 loop spans 15 amino acids. The germline CDR1 and CDR2 sequences are SGHKS and YYEKEE (reference sequence). Trimming shortened V by 2 bases and J by 1 base, and 11 bases separated the two germline ends.

The chain is built from TRBV7-9 and TRBJ1-2; 7 bases are shared with TRBD1. After removal of 4 bases from V and 0 bases from J, the junction contained 8 bases not matched to a gene. This CDR3 has 16 amino acids. CDR1 is SEHNR, CDR2 FQNEAQ, per germline (reference sequence). The CDR3 DNA is TGTGCCAGCAGCTCCCCCCACAGGGGAACTAACTATGGCTACACCTTC. Translating gives CASSSPHRGTNYGYTF.

The rearrangement links TRBV7-9 to TRBJ1-4, with D possibly being TRBD1 (5 bases). The CDR3 runs 15 residues. Germline assignment: CDR1 SEHNR and CDR2 FQNEAQ (reference sequence). The V end was cut by 6 bases, the J end by 2 bases, with 13 bases between. CDR3 region: CASSPSGVTNEKLFF. DNA for the CDR3: TGTGCCAGCAGTCCCTCGGGGGTTACTAATGAAAAACTGTTTTTT.

This chain joins TRBV29-1 and TRBJ2-3; 7 bases fit TRBD2. This CDR3 region has 16 residues. With V trimmed by 6 bases and J by 2 bases, 14 bases remained unmatched. Germline V gene lookup returns CDR1 SQVTM and CDR2 ANQGSEA. CDR3 protein: CSVGRERNLYTDTQYF. The CDR3 nucleotides are TGCAGCGTGGGGCGGGAGAGAAACCTATACACAGATACGCAGTATTTT.

V usage is TRBV11-3 and J usage is TRBJ2-1, with TRBD2 matching 10 bases. Germline V gene data show CDR1 as SGHNT and CDR2 as YENEEA. The CDR3 is 15 amino acids. Trimming removed 5 bases from V and 2 bases from J; junction bases left unmatched: 3. CDR3 sequence (DNA): TGTGCCAGCAGCCAGCGGGGGGGCGCCTACAATGAGCAGTTCTTC. Amino acid sequence: CASSQRGGAYNEQFF.

The chain carries TRBV11-1 and TRBJ2-5; D possibly corresponds to TRBD2 (5 bases). Between the trimmed V and J ends, which lost 4 bases and 3 bases, there was a span of 9 bases. Germline loops: CDR1 SGHAT, CDR2 FQDESV (reference sequence). This CDR3 is 13 amino acids long. CDR3 loop: CASSSGLKETQYF. The CDR3 DNA follows: TGTGCCAGCAGCTCCGGACTGAAAGAGACCCAGTACTTC. Full variable domain (outside the CDR3, taken from reference TRBV11-1 and TRBJ2-5): EAEVAQSPRYKITEKSQAVAFWCDPISGHATLYWYRQILGQGPELLVQFQDESVVDDSQLPKDRFSAERLKGVDSTLKIQPAELGDSAMYLCASSSGLKETQYFGPGTRLLVL.